The 18 T cell receptor beta chains reported below all come from one sample, sequenced in a study of vaccination and CD4 T cells after COVID-19. These TCRs' antigens remain unknown. The Oncomine TCR Beta short-read assay was applied to DNA of cultured CD4+ T cells. TCRdb processed the PCR reads anew with MiXCR; each CDR3 protein has one entry. The data show 10,000 or so distinct CDR3 sequences, approximately 60% seen once. Treatment in this sample: approximately 10-day PBMC culture with coronavirus spike peptide pools or control peptides (ViraFEST assay). Sequencing input: CD4+ T cells from blood, cultured in vitro. These receptors all stem from a human donor who had recovered from COVID-19.

The CDR3 nucleotides read TGTGCCATCAGTGTGGTCCTCTCCGGGACAGGGGGATACAGCAATCAGCCCCAGCATTTT. Its protein product is CAISVVLSGTGGYSNQPQHF. The chain uses TRBV10-3 and TRBJ1-5; 11 bases are a match to TRBD1. Germline V gene lookup returns CDR1 ENHRY and CDR2 SYGVKD. Germline trimming cut 4 bases from V and 1 base from J; bases unmatched to any gene: 15. The CDR3 spans 20 residues.

This clonotype turned up a few times. This sequence joins TRBV30 and TRBJ1-1, with D maybe TRBD1 (5 bases). The V gene's germline CDR1 is GTSNPN and CDR2 SVGIG (reference sequence). V was shortened by 0 bases and J by 8 bases, with 10 bases between the two germline ends. CDR3 length equals 12 residues. The CDR3 nucleotides read TGTGCCTGGAGTGTAAGGGGACCAGAAGCTTTCTTT. Protein: CAWSVRGPEAFF.

In its sample, this clonotype was seen a few times. The chain joins TRBV7-9 to TRBJ1-5, with 10 nucleotides matching TRBD1. V gave up 5 bases and J gave up 4 bases; unmatched junction bases: 2. The CDR3 runs to 14 residues. Germline CDR1 SEHNR, CDR2 FQNEAQ (reference sequence). CDR3 sequence (DNA): TGTGCCAGCAGCAGGACAGGGGGAAATCAGCCCCAGCATTTT. Its protein is CASSRTGGNQPQHF.

V is TRBV12-3 or TRBV12-4 and J is TRBJ2-5; TRBD2 aligns across 9 bases. The CDR3 covers 15 residues. The trim removed 3 bases at V and 7 bases at J, leaving 9 bases unmatched. The DNA for the CDR3 is TGTGCCAGCAGTTTTTCTAGCGGGGACGGCGGGACCCAGTACTTC. Its protein product is CASSFSSGDGGTQYF.

This chain joins TRBV4-1 and TRBJ1-6; perhaps TRBD1 as D (6 bases). Trimming shortened V by 2 bases and J by 5 bases, and 10 bases separated the two germline ends. Germline CDR1 and CDR2: MGHRA and YSYEKL. This CDR3 comprises 15 residues. CDR3 region: CASSQSDSNNSPLHF. CDR3 bases: TGCGCCAGCAGCCAATCGGACAGCAATAATTCACCCCTCCACTTT.

This rearrangement joins TRBV20-1 to TRBJ2-5; D uncertain. Per the germline V gene, CDR1 is DFQATT and CDR2 is SNEGSKA (reference sequence). The V end lost 2 bases, the J end lost 1 base, and 8 bases lay between the germline ends. This CDR3 contains 13 residues. The CDR3 coding sequence is TGCAGTGCTAGATTGGCTGCCCAAGAGACCCAGTACTTC. Translation: CSARLAAQETQYF.

This clonotype was observed once. The chain employs TRBV6-2 or TRBV6-3 and TRBJ2-3; 7 bases match TRBD2. With V trimmed by 1 base and J by 6 bases, 16 bases remained unmatched. The germline V gene encodes CDR1 MNHEY and CDR2 SVGEGT. The CDR3 has 18 amino acids. CDR3 nucleotides: TGTGCCAGCAGTTACTACCGACCTAGCGGAGCTTTAAGGGATACGCAGTATTTT. It encodes CASSYYRPSGALRDTQYF.

This clonotype was observed a handful of times. This CDR3 is CASSGTDNQPQHF. Written as DNA, the CDR3 is TGTGCCAGCAGCGGGACAGACAATCAGCCCCAGCATTTT. V usage is TRBV6-1 and J usage is TRBJ1-5; TRBD1 aligns across 7 bases. With V trimmed by 6 bases and J by 3 bases, 2 bases remained unmatched. The CDR3 contains 13 residues. CDR1 MNHNS and CDR2 SASEGT come from the germline V gene.

The J gene is TRBJ2-1, the V gene TRBV24-1; tentatively, D is TRBD1 (7 bases). This CDR3 region has 12 residues. V lost 7 bases and J lost 10, with 13 bases in between. CDR1 KGHDR and CDR2 SFDVKD come from the germline V gene. The CDR3 region has the DNA TGTGCCACCAGCAGGGGGGCAGGGGAGCAGTTCTTC. This encodes CATSRGAGEQFF.

This clonotype has more than one count but fewer than ten. The CDR3 is CASTPSPGYEDGYTF. Here the CDR3 DNA reads TGTGCCAGCACTCCTAGCCCGGGATACGAGGATGGCTACACCTTC. The V and J genes are TRBV6-2 or TRBV6-3 and TRBJ1-2; D is unresolved. This CDR3 region has 15 residues. Germline CDR1 MNHEY, CDR2 SVGEGT. Trimming took off 7 bases at V and 6 bases at J, with 21 bases between the two ends.

The chain is built from TRBV10-1 and TRBJ2-1; 9 bases are shared with TRBD2. Germline-derived CDR1 and CDR2 are WNHNN and SYGVQD (reference sequence). The V gene end was trimmed by 5 bases and the J gene end by 10 bases; junction bases not matched to a gene: 9. This CDR3 is 14 amino acids long. CDR3 residues: CASSPPGLAGEQFF. CDR3 sequence (DNA): TGCGCCAGCAGTCCCCCGGGACTAGCAGGAGAGCAGTTCTTC.

This clonotype was seen only once. The chain joins TRBV5-5 to TRBJ1-6, with TRBD1 matching over 7 bases. CDR3 size: 13 residues. Per the germline V gene, CDR1 is SGHKS and CDR2 is YYEKEE (reference sequence). V was pared by 6 bases and J by 6 bases, with 3 bases of the junction left unmatched. The chain's CDR3 is CASTQGVNSPLHF. The CDR3 DNA follows: TGTGCCAGCACCCAGGGGGTTAATTCACCCCTCCACTTT. The complete variable domain, with remaining parts taken from reference TRBV5-5 and TRBJ1-6, reads DAGVTQSPTHLIKTRGQQVTLRCSPISGHKSVSWYQQVLGQGPQFIFQYYEKEERGRGNFPDRFSARQFPNYSSELNVNALLLGDSALYLCASTQGVNSPLHFGNGTRLTVT.

The chain joins TRBV6-4 to TRBJ2-2, with 8 bases that match TRBD1. Looked up from germline, CDR1 is MRHNA and CDR2 is SNTAGT. This CDR3 is built from 15 residues. V lost 5 bases, J lost 3 bases, and 5 bases stayed unmatched. The CDR3 reads CASSPSGGDTGELFF. In nucleotides, the CDR3 is TGTGCCAGCAGTCCCTCAGGGGGCGACACCGGGGAGCTGTTTTTT.

The chain has TRBV5-4 and TRBJ2-1; 9 bases match TRBD2. The CDR3 covers 16 residues. V shed 0 bases and J 10 bases; nucleotides not matched to a gene: 11. Germline values: CDR1 SGHNT, CDR2 YYREEE (reference sequence). CDR3 nucleotides: TGTGCCAGCAGCTTGGGCACGGGAGGGCGGGGGGGGGAGCAGTTCTTC. It specifies CASSLGTGGRGGEQFF.

The CDR3 region is CSAPEGVGEKLFF. CDR3 nucleotides: TGCAGTGCTCCCGAGGGTGTAGGGGAAAAACTGTTTTTT. The chain is built from TRBV20-1 and TRBJ1-4; D unclear. Germline loops: CDR1 DFQATT, CDR2 SNEGSKA (reference sequence). This CDR3 is 13 amino acids long. V lost 5 bases and J lost 8, with 15 bases in between.

In its sample, this clonotype was seen a few times. The V call is TRBV6-5, the J call TRBJ2-6, with D hard to call. Per germline, CDR1 MNHEY and CDR2 SVGAGI. V was shortened by 0 bases and J by 0 bases, with 24 bases between the two germline ends. The CDR3 contains 22 residues. CDR3 sequence (DNA): TGTGCCAGCAGTTACTCAGTTGATGGAACGGCACGGTTGGACTCTGGGGCCAACGTCCTGACTTTC. Its protein is CASSYSVDGTARLDSGANVLTF.

V usage is TRBV5-8 and J usage is TRBJ2-7; a possible D gene is TRBD1 (6 bases). The CDR3 has 13 residues. The V and J ends lost 0 bases and 6 bases respectively, with 10 bases between them. Germline CDR1 reads SGHTS; CDR2 reads YDEGEE. CDR3 coding DNA: TGTGCCAGCAGCTTGGTGTCCAGGGGCGAGCAGTACTTC. The encoded protein is CASSLVSRGEQYF. The variable domain in full, with the rest retrieved from reference TRBV5-8 and TRBJ2-7, is EAGVTQSPTHLIKTRGQQATLRCSPISGHTSVYWYQQALGLGLQFLLWYDEGEERNRGNFPPRFSGRQFPNYSSELNVNALELEDSALYLCASSLVSRGEQYFGPGTRLTVT.

The table lists this clonotype with a few counts. The CDR3 loop is CASSLAPGTSGRSETQYF. The CDR3 coding sequence is TGCGCCAGCAGCCTCGCACCTGGGACTAGCGGGAGGTCAGAGACCCAGTACTTC. The chain is built from TRBV5-1 and TRBJ2-5; 15 positions match TRBD2. CDR3 length equals 18 residues. Per germline, CDR1 SGHRS and CDR2 YFSETQ. V shed 4 bases and J 4 bases; nucleotides not matched to a gene: 11.